This TCR beta chain comes out of a study of CD8 T cells in Susac syndrome. With random hexamers, roughly 0.45 to 1 ug RNA was reverse transcribed. immunoSEQ multiplex PCR amplified TCR beta CDR3 across 54 Vbeta, 13 Jbeta. One entry per CDR3 protein results from TCRdb running MiXCR on the immunoSEQ multiplex PCR reads. This sample carries approximately 160,000 distinct CDR3 sequences, 93% of them seen once, and the ten largest clones take 0.13%. The germline CDR1 and CDR2 sequences are MNHNY and SVGAGI (reference sequence). The CDR3 runs 13 residues. Trimming took 10 bases from V and 5 from J, leaving 17 bases between them.

This receptor was obtained from a human donor in good health. This chain joins TRBV6-6 and TRBJ1-1; no firm D call. The sequenced sample was CD4+ T cells from PBMCs. CDR3 sequence (DNA): TGTGCCACCTTACCGACGCCGGGGACTGAAGCTTTCTTT. Encoded protein: CATLPTPGTEAFF.